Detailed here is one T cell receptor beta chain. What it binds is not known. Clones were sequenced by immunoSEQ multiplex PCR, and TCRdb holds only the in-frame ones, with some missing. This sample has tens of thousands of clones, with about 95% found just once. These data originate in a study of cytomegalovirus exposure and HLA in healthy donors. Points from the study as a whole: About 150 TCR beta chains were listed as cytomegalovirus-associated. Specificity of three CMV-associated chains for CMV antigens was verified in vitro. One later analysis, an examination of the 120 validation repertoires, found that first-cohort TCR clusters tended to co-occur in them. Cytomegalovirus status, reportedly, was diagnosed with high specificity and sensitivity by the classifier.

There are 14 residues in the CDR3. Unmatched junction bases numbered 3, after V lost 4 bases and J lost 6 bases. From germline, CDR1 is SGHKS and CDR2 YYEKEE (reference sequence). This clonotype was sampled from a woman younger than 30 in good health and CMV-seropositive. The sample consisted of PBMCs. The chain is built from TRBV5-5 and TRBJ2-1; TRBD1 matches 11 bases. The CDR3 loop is CASSHGTGGNEQFF. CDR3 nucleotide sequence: TGTGCCAGCAGCCATGGGACAGGGGGCAATGAGCAGTTCTTC. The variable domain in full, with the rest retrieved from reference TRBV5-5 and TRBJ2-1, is DAGVTQSPTHLIKTRGQQVTLRCSPISGHKSVSWYQQVLGQGPQFIFQYYEKEERGRGNFPDRFSARQFPNYSSELNVNALLLGDSALYLCASSHGTGGNEQFFGPGTRLTVL.